This T cell receptor beta chain was recovered during a study of blood T cell repertoires in COVID-19. Study information: From T cells, B-cell-depleted T cells, or PBMCs came the material, which was cDNA or gDNA.

In the source study's methods: Reference gene primer amplification yielded estimated nucleated cell counts. Profiled with immunoSEQ multiplex PCR; TCRdb holds only in-frame clones, not every one. V, J and clone size are taken as reported in that table, and D and trimming were inferred from the DNA itself. The sample shows about 270,000 clones, more than 65% of them seen only once. This clone was seen only a few times. Trimming left V 10 bases short and J 5 bases short, with 17 bases between. The CDR3 spans 14 residues. From germline, CDR1 is WNHNN and CDR2 SYGVQD (reference sequence). The sequence was obtained from a woman between 18 and 29 years old with acute or convalescent COVID-19. V usage is TRBV10-1 and J usage is TRBJ1-4; D is ambiguous. What was sequenced was peripheral blood. The CDR3 coding sequence is TGCGCCACCGAACGGACTGACCAAAATGAAAAACTGTTTTTT. Its protein is CATERTDQNEKLFF.